One sample yielded the 11 T cell receptor beta chains listed below, sequenced in a study of persistence of HIV-infected CD4 T cells (TCRdb year 2020). These receptors are not linked to any known antigen. The immunoSEQ hsTCRB assay version 4, run in survey mode, was used to sequence TCRbeta repertoires from genomic DNA. TCRdb obtained this table from immuneACCESS and retained in-frame rearrangements with V and J assigned. These tables miss some clones; where compared with another copy, unresolved V genes account for less than half of the shortfall, and the remainder is unexplained. This sample gives approximately 18,000 clones in total; approximately 64% of them show up just once. In total, the top ten clones hold roughly 8% of the sample. In light of the paper, this sample's treatment or condition label describes: suppressive antiretroviral therapy. Lysates of CMV-infected fibroblasts at approximately 9.6 ug/mL were used to stimulate the cells. Responding CD4+ T cells were sorted by upregulation of both CD40 ligand and CD69.

Source: CD4+ T cells sorted from PBMCs after approximately 20-hour stimulation, taken from a patient who received antiretroviral therapy. Read against the paper, the sample's cell subset or site label means: CD40L+CD69+ CD4 T cells responding to CMV lysate. Every receptor here comes from an adult woman with HIV who was CMV-seropositive.

This chain uses TRBV27 with TRBJ2-1, with D maybe TRBD1 (6 bases). Trimming pared 5 bases from V and 10 bases from J, leaving 9 bases between. The CDR3 is 11 amino acids. Germline values: CDR1 MNHEY, CDR2 SMNVEV (reference sequence). The CDR3 sequence: CASSEGQEQFF. The CDR3, as DNA: TGTGCCAGCAGTGAAGGACAGGAGCAGTTCTTC.

This chain uses TRBV2 with TRBJ1-3, with TRBD1 as a possible D gene (6 bases). V was cut by 7 bases and J by 1 base, with 17 bases left in between. Germline lookup yields CDR1 SNHLY and CDR2 FYNNEI. There are 16 residues in the CDR3. The CDR3 is CASIGRGAFSGNTIYF. Here the CDR3 DNA reads TGTGCCAGCATTGGACGGGGGGCTTTTTCTGGAAACACCATATATTTT.

This clone is classed as large (0.1 to 1%). V and J are TRBV2 and TRBJ1-1; 7 bases align to TRBD1. Germline CDR1 and CDR2: SNHLY and FYNNEI. V shed 7 bases, J shed 5 bases, and the junction held 4 bases outside the gene matches. CDR3 length: 12 residues. In DNA, the CDR3 is TGTGCCAGCAACCTCAGGGGGACTGAAGCTTTCTTT. Residues: CASNLRGTEAFF.

The chain uses TRBV3-1 (or the pseudogene TRBV3-2) and TRBJ1-5; D possibly corresponds to TRBD1 (5 bases). This CDR3 region has 15 residues. V lost 1 base, J lost 7 bases, and 14 bases lay in between. CDR1 is LGHDT, CDR2 YNNKEL, per germline (reference sequence). In DNA, the CDR3 is TGTGCCAGCAGCCAAGGAGGGACCGGCGTCCAGCCCCAGCATTTT. It is translated as CASSQGGTGVQPQHF.

This clone was observed a few times. The genes are TRBV3-1 (or the pseudogene TRBV3-2) and TRBJ1-5; D is unresolved. This CDR3 spans 14 amino acids. V shed 2 bases and J shed 4 bases, with 9 bases lying between them. CDR1 is LGHDT and CDR2 is YNNKEL in the germline V gene (reference sequence). The CDR3 loop reads CASSQYNGNQPQHF. The CDR3 nucleotides read TGTGCCAGCAGCCAATATAACGGGAATCAGCCCCAGCATTTT.

This sequence joins TRBV29-1 and TRBJ1-2; D is uncertain. Germline V gene lookup returns CDR1 SQVTM and CDR2 ANQGSEA. CDR3 length equals 13 residues. V lost 1 base to trimming and J lost 7 bases, with 13 bases between them. For the CDR3, the DNA is TGCAGCGTTGAAGTGCCCGATGGGGTTGGCTACACCTTC. Amino acids: CSVEVPDGVGYTF. Combining the CDR3 with reference TRBV29-1 and TRBJ1-2 gives the whole variable domain SAVISQKPSRDICQRGTSLTIQCQVDSQVTMMFWYRQQPGQSLTLIATANQGSEATYESGFVIDKFPISRPNLTFSTLTVSNMSPEDSSIYLCSVEVPDGVGYTFGSGTRLTVV.

This chain uses TRBV3-1 (or the pseudogene TRBV3-2) with TRBJ1-1; maybe TRBD1 (5 bases). Trimming removed 1 base at V and 4 bases at J, with 10 bases between. CDR1 LGHDT and CDR2 YNNKEL come from the germline V gene (reference sequence). The CDR3 sequence is 14 residues long. CDR3 coding DNA: TGTGCCAGCAGCCAAGCCGGGGCAGGCACTGAAGCTTTCTTT. It encodes CASSQAGAGTEAFF.

Sample share makes this clone medium-sized (0.01 to 0.1%). The chain recombines TRBV7-3 with TRBJ2-6; TRBD2 might be the D (5 bases). The V end lost 0 bases, the J end lost 0 bases, and 6 bases lay between the germline ends. The CDR3 length is 16 residues. Per the germline V gene, CDR1 is SGHTA and CDR2 is FQGTGA. This CDR3 is CASSLTSASGANVLTF. CDR3 DNA sequence: TGTGCCAGCAGCTTAACTAGCGCCTCTGGGGCCAACGTCCTGACTTTC.

The chain joins TRBV5-1 to TRBJ2-3; 11 bases line up with TRBD2. V shed 4 bases and J 2 bases; nucleotides not matched to a gene: 3. This CDR3 is 15 amino acids long. Germline V gene sequence: CDR1 SGHRS, CDR2 YFSETQ. CDR3 nucleotides: TGCGCCAGCAGCCGGACTAGCGGGTTCACAGATACGCAGTATTTT. This translates into CASSRTSGFTDTQYF.

The chain recombines TRBV6-6 with TRBJ2-7, with TRBD1 matching over 7 bases. The CDR3 sequence is 14 residues long. V lost 2 bases and J lost 3; bases outside the gene matches: 4. Germline V lookup: CDR1 MNHNY, CDR2 SVGAGI (reference sequence). CDR3 bases: TGTGCCAGCAGTTACACCGGGACAGTCTACGAGCAGTACTTC. Protein: CASSYTGTVYEQYF.

The genes are TRBV2 and TRBJ2-5; D unclear. The length of the CDR3 is 13 residues. The V gene lost 5 bases and the J gene lost 7 bases, with 14 bases spanning the gap. CDR1 and CDR2 (germline): SNHLY, FYNNEI. The DNA for the CDR3 is TGTGCCAGCAGTTCGAGAGGTGGTGGGACCCAGTACTTC. This codes for CASSSRGGGTQYF.